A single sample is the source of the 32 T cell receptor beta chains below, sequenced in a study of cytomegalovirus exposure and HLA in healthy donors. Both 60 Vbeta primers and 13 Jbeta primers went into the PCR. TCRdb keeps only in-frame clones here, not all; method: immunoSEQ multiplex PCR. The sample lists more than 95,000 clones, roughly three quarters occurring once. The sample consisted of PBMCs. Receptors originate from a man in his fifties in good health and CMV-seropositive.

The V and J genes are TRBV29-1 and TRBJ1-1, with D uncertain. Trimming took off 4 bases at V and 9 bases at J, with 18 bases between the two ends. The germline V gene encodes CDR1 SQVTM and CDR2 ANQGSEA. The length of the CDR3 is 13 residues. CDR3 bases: TGCAGCGTTGTTGCGCAGACATCCATGAAAGCTTTCTTT. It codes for CSVVAQTSMKAFF. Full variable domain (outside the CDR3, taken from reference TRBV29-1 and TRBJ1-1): SAVISQKPSRDICQRGTSLTIQCQVDSQVTMMFWYRQQPGQSLTLIATANQGSEATYESGFVIDKFPISRPNLTFSTLTVSNMSPEDSSIYLCSVVAQTSMKAFFGQGTRLTVV.

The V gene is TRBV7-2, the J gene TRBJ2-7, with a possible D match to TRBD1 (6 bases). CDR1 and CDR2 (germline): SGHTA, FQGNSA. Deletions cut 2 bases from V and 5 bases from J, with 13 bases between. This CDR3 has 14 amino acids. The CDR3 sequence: CASSLMGALHEQYF. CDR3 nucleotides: TGTGCCAGCAGCTTAATGGGGGCCCTCCACGAGCAGTACTTC.

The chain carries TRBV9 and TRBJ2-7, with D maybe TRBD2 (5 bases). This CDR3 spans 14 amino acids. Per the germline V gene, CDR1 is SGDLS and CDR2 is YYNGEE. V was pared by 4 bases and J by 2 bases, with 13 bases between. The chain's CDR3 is CASSPFTGTYEQYF. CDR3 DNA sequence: TGTGCCAGCAGCCCATTCACCGGGACCTACGAGCAGTACTTC. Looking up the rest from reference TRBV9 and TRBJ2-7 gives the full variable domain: DSGVTQTPKHLITATGQRVTLRCSPRSGDLSVYWYQQSLDQGLQFLIQYYNGEERAKGNILERFSAQQFPDLHSELNLSSLELGDSALYFCASSPFTGTYEQYFGPGTRLTVT.

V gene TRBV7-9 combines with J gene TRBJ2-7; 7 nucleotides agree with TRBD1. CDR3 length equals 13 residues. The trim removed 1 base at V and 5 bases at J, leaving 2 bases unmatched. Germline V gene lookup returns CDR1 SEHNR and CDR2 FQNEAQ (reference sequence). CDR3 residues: CASSLGGTDEQYF. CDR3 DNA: TGTGCCAGCAGCTTAGGGGGGACAGACGAGCAGTACTTC.

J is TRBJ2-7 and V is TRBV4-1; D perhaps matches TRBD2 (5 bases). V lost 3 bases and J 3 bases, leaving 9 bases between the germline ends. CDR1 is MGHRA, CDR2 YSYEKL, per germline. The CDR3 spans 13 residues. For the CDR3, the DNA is TGCGCCAGCAGCCAGGTCCGGGGCTACGAGCAGTACTTC. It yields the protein CASSQVRGYEQYF.

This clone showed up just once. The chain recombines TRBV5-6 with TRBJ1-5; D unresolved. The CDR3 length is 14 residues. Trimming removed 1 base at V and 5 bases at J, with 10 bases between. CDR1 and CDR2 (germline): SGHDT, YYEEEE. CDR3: CASSLIGSDQPQHF. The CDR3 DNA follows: TGTGCCAGCAGCTTGATCGGCAGCGATCAGCCCCAGCATTTT.

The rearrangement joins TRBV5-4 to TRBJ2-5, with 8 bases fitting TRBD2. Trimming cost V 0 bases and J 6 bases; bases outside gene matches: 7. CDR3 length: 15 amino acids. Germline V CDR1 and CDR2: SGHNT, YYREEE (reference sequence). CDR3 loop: CASSLDSSGSQTQYF. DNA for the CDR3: TGTGCCAGCAGCTTGGATAGCAGCGGGAGTCAGACCCAGTACTTC.

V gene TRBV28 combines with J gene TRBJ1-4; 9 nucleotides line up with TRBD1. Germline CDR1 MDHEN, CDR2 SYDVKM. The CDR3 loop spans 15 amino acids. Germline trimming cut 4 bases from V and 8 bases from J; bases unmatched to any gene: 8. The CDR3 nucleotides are TGTGCCAGCAGTTCGCCGGGACAGGGCCAAGAAAAACTGTTTTTT. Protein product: CASSSPGQGQEKLFF.

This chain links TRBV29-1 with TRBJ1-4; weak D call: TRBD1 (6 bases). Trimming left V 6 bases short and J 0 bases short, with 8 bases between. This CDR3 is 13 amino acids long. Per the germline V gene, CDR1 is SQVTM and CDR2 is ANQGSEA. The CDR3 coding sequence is TGCAGCGTCGGACAGTCAACTAATGAAAAACTGTTTTTT. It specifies CSVGQSTNEKLFF.

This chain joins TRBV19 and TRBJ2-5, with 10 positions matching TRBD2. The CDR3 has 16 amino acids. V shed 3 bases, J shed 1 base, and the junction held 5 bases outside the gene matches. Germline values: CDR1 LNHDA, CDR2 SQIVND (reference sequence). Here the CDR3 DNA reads TGTGCCAGTAGTATGCCTAGCGGGGGCCTCCAAGAGACCCAGTACTTC. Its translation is CASSMPSGGLQETQYF.

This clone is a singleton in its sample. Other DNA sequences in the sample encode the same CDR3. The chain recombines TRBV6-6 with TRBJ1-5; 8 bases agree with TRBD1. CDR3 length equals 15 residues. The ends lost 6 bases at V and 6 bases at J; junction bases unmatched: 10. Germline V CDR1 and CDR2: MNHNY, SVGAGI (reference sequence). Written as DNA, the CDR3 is TGTGCCAGCAGCCCCCGGACAACAGGGGGTCAGCCCCAGCATTTT. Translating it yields CASSPRTTGGQPQHF.

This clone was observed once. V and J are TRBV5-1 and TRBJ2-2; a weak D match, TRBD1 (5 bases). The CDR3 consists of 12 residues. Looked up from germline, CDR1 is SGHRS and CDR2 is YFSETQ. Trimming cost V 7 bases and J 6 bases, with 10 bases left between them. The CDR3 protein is CASLQGAGELFF. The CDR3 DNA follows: TGCGCCAGCCTTCAGGGTGCCGGGGAGCTGTTTTTT.

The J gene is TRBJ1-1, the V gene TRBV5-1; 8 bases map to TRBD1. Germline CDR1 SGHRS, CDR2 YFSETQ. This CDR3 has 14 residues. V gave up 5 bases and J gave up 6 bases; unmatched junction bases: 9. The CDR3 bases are TGCGCCAGCAGTTTCGACAGGGGCCCCGCTGAAGCTTTCTTT. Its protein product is CASSFDRGPAEAFF.

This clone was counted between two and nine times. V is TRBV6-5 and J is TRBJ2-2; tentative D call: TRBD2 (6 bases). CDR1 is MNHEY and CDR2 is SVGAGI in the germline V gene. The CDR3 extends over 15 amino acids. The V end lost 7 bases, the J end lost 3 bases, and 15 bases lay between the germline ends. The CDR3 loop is CASTAGGGYTGELFF. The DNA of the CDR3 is TGTGCCAGCACTGCCGGGGGTGGATACACCGGGGAGCTGTTTTTT.

The DNA for the CDR3 is TGTGCCAGCAGCGCTCCAGATTTGAACACTGAAGCTTTCTTT. Translation: CASSAPDLNTEAFF. J is TRBJ1-1 and V is TRBV9; no clear D. The CDR3 covers 14 residues. CDR1 is SGDLS and CDR2 is YYNGEE in the germline V gene. The ends were cut back, 3 bases at V and 0 bases at J, with 9 bases in the middle.

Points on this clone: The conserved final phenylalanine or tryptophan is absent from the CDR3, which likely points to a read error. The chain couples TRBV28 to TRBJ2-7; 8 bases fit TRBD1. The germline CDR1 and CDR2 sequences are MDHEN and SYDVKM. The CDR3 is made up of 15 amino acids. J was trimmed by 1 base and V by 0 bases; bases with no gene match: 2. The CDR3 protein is CASSLWGTGSYEQYL. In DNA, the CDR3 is TGTGCCAGCAGTTTATGGGGGACAGGTTCCTACGAGCAGTACCTC.

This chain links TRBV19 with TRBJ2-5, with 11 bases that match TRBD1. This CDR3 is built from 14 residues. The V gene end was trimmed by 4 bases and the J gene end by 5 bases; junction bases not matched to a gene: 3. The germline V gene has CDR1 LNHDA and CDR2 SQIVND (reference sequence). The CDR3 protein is CASSRGTGGETQYF. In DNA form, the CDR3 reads TGTGCCAGTAGTAGAGGGACAGGGGGGGAGACCCAGTACTTC.

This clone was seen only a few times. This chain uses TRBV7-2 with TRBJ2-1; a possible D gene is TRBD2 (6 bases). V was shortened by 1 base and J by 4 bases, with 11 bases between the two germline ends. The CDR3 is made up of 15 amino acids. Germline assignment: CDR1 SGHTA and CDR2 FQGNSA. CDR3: CASSLDPGVYNEQFF. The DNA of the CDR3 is TGTGCCAGCAGCTTAGATCCGGGGGTGTACAATGAGCAGTTCTTC.

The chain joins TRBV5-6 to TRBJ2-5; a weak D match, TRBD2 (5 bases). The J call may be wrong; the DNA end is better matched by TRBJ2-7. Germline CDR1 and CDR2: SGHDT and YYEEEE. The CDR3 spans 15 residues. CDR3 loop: CASSLDDFWGDEQYF. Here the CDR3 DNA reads TGTGCCAGCAGCTTGGATGATTTTTGGGGAGACGAGCAGTACTTC.

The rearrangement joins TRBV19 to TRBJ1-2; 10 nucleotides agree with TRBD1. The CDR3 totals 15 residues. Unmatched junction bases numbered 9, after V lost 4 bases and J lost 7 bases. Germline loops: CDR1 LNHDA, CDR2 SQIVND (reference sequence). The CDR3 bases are TGTGCCAGTAGTACCTCTTCCCGGGACAGGGGTGGCTACACCTTC. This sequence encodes CASSTSSRDRGGYTF. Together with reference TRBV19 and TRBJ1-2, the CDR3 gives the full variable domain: DGGITQSPKYLFRKEGQNVTLSCEQNLNHDAMYWYRQDPGQGLRLIYYSQIVNDFQKGDIAEGYSVSREKKESFPLTVTSAQKNPTAFYLCASSTSSRDRGGYTFGSGTRLTVV.

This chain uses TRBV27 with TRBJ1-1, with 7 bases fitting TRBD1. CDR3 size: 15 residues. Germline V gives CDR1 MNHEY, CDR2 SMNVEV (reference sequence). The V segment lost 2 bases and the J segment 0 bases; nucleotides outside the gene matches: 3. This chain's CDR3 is CASSLRTGLNTEAFF. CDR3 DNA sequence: TGTGCCAGCAGTTTAAGGACAGGATTGAACACTGAAGCTTTCTTT.

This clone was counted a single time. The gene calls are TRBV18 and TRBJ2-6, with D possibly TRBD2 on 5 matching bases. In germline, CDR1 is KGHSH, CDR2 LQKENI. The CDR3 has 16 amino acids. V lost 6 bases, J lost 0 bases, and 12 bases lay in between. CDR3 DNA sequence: TGTGCCAGCTCTCCGGTCCGGGACTCTGGGGCCAACGTCCTGACTTTC. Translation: CASSPVRDSGANVLTF. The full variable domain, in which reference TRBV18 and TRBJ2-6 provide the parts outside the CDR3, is NAGVMQNPRHLVRRRGQEARLRCSPMKGHSHVYWYRQLPEEGLKFMVYLQKENIIDESGMPKERFSAEFPKEGPSILRIQQVVRGDSAAYFCASSPVRDSGANVLTFGAGSRLTVL.

DNA for the CDR3: TGTGCCACCAGCAGGGACAGTTATGGCTACACCTTC. Protein: CATSRDSYGYTF. The gene calls are TRBV15 and TRBJ1-2, with D perhaps matching TRBD1 (6 bases). The length of the CDR3 is 12 residues. V lost 3 bases, J lost 5 bases, and 7 bases lay in between. CDR1 and CDR2 from the germline V gene are LNHNV and YYDKDF (reference sequence). Using reference TRBV15 and TRBJ1-2 for the parts outside the CDR3, the full variable domain is DAMVIQNPRYQVTQFGKPVTLSCSQTLNHNVMYWYQQKSSQAPKLLFHYYDKDFNNEADTPDNFQSRRPNTSFCFLDIRSPGLGDTAMYLCATSRDSYGYTFGSGTRLTVV.

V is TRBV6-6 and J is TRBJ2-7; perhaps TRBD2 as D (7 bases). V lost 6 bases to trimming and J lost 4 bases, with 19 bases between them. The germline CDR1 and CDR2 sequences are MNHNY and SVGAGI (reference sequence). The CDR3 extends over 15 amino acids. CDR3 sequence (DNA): TGTGCCAGCAGCGAACAGGGAGGGGGAGGATACGAGCAGTACTTC. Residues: CASSEQGGGGYEQYF.

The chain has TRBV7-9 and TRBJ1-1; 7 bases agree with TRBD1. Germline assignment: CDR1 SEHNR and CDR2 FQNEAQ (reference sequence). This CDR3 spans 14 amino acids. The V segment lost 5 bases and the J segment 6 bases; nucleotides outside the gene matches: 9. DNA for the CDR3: TGTGCCAGCAGCCCTTTAGGGGGCGGCCCTGAAGCTTTCTTT. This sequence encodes CASSPLGGGPEAFF.

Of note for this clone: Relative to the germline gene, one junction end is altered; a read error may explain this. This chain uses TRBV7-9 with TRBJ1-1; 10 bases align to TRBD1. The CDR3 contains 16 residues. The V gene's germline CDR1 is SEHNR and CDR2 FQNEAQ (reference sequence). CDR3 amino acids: CSSSSPLGQGHTEAFF. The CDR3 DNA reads TGTTCCAGCAGCTCTCCACTGGGACAGGGGCACACTGAAGCTTTCTTT.

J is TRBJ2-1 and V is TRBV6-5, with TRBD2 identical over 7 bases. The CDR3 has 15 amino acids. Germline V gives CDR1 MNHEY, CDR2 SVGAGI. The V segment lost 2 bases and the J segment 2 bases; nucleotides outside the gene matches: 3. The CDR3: CASSYSAGAYNEQFF. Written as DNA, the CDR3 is TGTGCCAGCAGTTACAGCGCGGGGGCCTACAATGAGCAGTTCTTC.

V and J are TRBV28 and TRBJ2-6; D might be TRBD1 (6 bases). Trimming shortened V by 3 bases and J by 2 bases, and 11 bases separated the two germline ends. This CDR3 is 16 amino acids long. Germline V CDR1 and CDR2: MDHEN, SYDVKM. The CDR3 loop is CASSFLRGTGANVLTF. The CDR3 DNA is TGTGCCAGCAGTTTTCTTAGGGGGACTGGGGCCAACGTCCTGACTTTC.

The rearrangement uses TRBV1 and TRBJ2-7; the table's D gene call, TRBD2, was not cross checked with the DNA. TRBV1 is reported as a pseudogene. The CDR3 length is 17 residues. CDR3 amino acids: CTSSQDPGDFITYEQYF. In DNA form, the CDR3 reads TGCACCAGCAGCCAAGATCCGGGGGACTTTATCACCTACGAGCAGTACTTC.

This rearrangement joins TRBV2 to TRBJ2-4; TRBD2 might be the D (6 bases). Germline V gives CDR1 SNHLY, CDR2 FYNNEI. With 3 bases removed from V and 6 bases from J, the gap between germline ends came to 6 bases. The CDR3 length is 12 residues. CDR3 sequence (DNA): TGTGCCAGCAGTGAGCGGGGAAACATTCAGTACTTC. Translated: CASSERGNIQYF.

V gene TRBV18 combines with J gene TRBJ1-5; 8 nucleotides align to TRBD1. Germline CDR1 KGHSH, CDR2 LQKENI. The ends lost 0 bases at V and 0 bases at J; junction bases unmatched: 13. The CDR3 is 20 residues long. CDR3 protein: CASSPPVGTGALYSNQPQHF. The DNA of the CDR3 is TGTGCCAGCTCACCACCGGTCGGGACAGGAGCTTTGTATAGCAATCAGCCCCAGCATTTT.

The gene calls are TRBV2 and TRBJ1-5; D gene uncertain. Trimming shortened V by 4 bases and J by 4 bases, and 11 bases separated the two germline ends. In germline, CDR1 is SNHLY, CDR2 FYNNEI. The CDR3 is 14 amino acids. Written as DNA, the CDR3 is TGTGCCAGCAGTGCGAATTACGGGAATCAGCCCCAGCATTTT. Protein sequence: CASSANYGNQPQHF.